Presented here are 23 T cell receptor beta chains from one specimen sequenced in a study of neurological immune-mediated disorders. TCRdb reprocessed the 5' RACE reads with MiXCR, giving one entry per CDR3 protein. The sample lists 45,000 to 70,000 distinct CDR3 sequences, roughly 4.6% seen once, with about 3.1% in the top ten. Sequencing input: PBMCs. The source is a man aged 45-65 years with multiple sclerosis.

This clonotype was observed many times. The V call is TRBV4-1, the J call TRBJ2-2, with D perhaps being TRBD1 or TRBD2 (5 bases each). CDR3 length: 16 amino acids. CDR1 MGHRA and CDR2 YSYEKL come from the germline V gene. Deletions cut 2 bases from V and 1 base from J, with 11 bases between. CDR3 bases: TGCGCCAGCAGCCAACCCCTTGGGGGGAACACCGGGGAGCTGTTTTTT. Translation gives CASSQPLGGNTGELFF.

Concerning this clonotype itself: A clone one base away is much larger, so this may be a read error. J is TRBJ2-5 and V is TRBV12-3 or TRBV12-4; D possibly corresponds to TRBD2 (7 bases). Trimming removed 11 bases at V and 5 bases at J, with 21 bases between. This CDR3 is 14 amino acids long. CDR3 loop: CASRGGGTRETQYF. The DNA of the CDR3 is TGTGCCTCCAGAGGGGGGGGGACTCGGGAGACCCAGTACTTC.

This clonotype occurred many times. V usage is TRBV6-2 or TRBV6-3 and J usage is TRBJ1-5; D possibly corresponds to TRBD1 (5 bases). CDR1 is MNHEY and CDR2 is SVGEGT in the germline V gene. There are 14 residues in the CDR3. The V end was cut by 7 bases, the J end by 5 bases, with 15 bases between. CDR3 region: CASNSLRVDQPQHF. The CDR3 nucleotides are TGTGCCAGCAATTCCCTCAGGGTGGATCAGCCCCAGCATTTT.

This clonotype was recorded many times. The genes are TRBV5-1 and TRBJ2-1, with D uncertain. This CDR3 region has 12 residues. Per germline, CDR1 SGHRS and CDR2 YFSETQ. Trimming cost V 6 bases and J 5 bases, with 9 bases left between them. This chain's CDR3 is CASNHINNEQFF. The CDR3 coding sequence is TGCGCCAGCAACCACATCAACAATGAGCAGTTCTTC.

CDR3 sequence (DNA): TGCAGTGCTAGAGATCCGAGGGGGGGTGGCTACGAGCAGTACTTC. It yields the protein CSARDPRGGGYEQYF. The chain uses TRBV20-1 and TRBJ2-7; TRBD2 might be the D (7 bases). The V end lost 0 bases, the J end lost 3 bases, and 15 bases lay between the germline ends. The germline V gene has CDR1 DFQATT and CDR2 SNEGSKA (reference sequence). The CDR3 sequence is 15 residues long.

In its sample, this clonotype was seen many times. The V gene is TRBV21-1, the J gene TRBJ1-5; the table's D call of TRBD1 was not tested on the DNA. TRBV21-1 is given as a pseudogene. The length of the CDR3 is 21 residues. The CDR3 reads CASSKGKPETGEGGVDQPQHF. CDR3 DNA: TGTGCCAGCAGCAAAGGGAAACCTGAGACAGGGGAAGGTGGGGTAGATCAGCCCCAGCATTTT.

This clonotype was seen repeatedly, ten times or more. The CDR3 sequence is CSASHGNSNTGELFF. CDR3 DNA: TGCAGTGCTAGCCACGGGAATTCGAACACCGGGGAGCTGTTTTTT. The genes are TRBV20-1 and TRBJ2-2; tentatively, D is TRBD2 (5 bases). The V gene lost 3 bases and the J gene lost 0 bases, with 11 bases spanning the gap. The length of the CDR3 is 15 residues. The germline CDR1 and CDR2 sequences are DFQATT and SNEGSKA (reference sequence).

This clonotype came up many times. The chain combines TRBV7-9 with TRBJ1-2; 8 nucleotides line up with TRBD1. J was trimmed by 4 bases and V by 5 bases; bases with no gene match: 6. The CDR3 runs to 14 residues. Germline values: CDR1 SEHNR, CDR2 FQNEAQ (reference sequence). CDR3 sequence: CASSPRDRTYGYTF. CDR3 nucleotides: TGTGCCAGCAGCCCCCGGGACAGGACCTATGGCTACACCTTC.

In this sample, this clonotype turned up many times. The rearrangement uses TRBV7-8 and TRBJ2-7; 8 bases fit TRBD2. The V gene's germline CDR1 is SGHVS and CDR2 FQNEAQ. This CDR3 has 16 amino acids. V lost 2 bases to trimming and J lost 3 bases; unmatched junction nucleotides: 9. Here the CDR3 DNA reads TGTGCCAGCAGCTTAAGGGGTGGGCTAGCGGGCTACGAGCAGTACTTC. Protein product: CASSLRGGLAGYEQYF.

This clonotype has at least ten counts. CDR3 nucleotides: TGCGCCAGCAGCCAAGAGGGAAGAGTACAAGAGACCCAGTACTTC. Protein: CASSQEGRVQETQYF. The chain couples TRBV4-1 to TRBJ2-5; D call uncertain. This CDR3 comprises 15 residues. V was trimmed by 0 bases and J by 2 bases, leaving 10 bases between them. The germline gives CDR1 MGHRA, CDR2 YSYEKL.

The sample holds many counts of this clonotype. CDR3 nucleotide sequence: TGTGCCAGCAGTCACCGCCCAGAGACCCAGTACTTC. Protein product: CASSHRPETQYF. The chain carries TRBV3-1 and TRBJ2-5; D is uncertain. Trimming took off 6 bases at V and 4 bases at J, with 9 bases between the two ends. There are 12 residues in the CDR3. Germline CDR1 is LGHDT and CDR2 is YNNKEL (reference sequence).

This clonotype appeared many times. The rearrangement uses TRBV29-1 and TRBJ2-2, with a weak D call TRBD2 (7 bases). Trimming shortened V by 4 bases and J by 5 bases, and 29 bases separated the two germline ends. The CDR3 is made up of 19 amino acids. Germline-derived CDR1 and CDR2 are SQVTM and ANQGSEA. The DNA for the CDR3 is TGCAGCGTTGGGGGGGCCTGGTCGCAAGCGGGAAGGCGGACCGGGGAGCTGTTTTTT. This codes for CSVGGAWSQAGRRTGELFF.

This clonotype was counted a few times. V is TRBV28 and J is TRBJ1-4; 9 nucleotides match TRBD1. Looked up from germline, CDR1 is MDHEN and CDR2 is SYDVKM. The J segment lost 6 bases and the V segment lost 4 bases, leaving 6 bases of the junction unmatched. The CDR3 contains 15 residues. CDR3 bases: TGTGCCAGCAGTTCGAACAGGGGGCCTTATGAAAAACTGTTTTTT. It encodes CASSSNRGPYEKLFF.

This clonotype was detected ten times or more. V usage is TRBV7-3 and J usage is TRBJ2-3, with D possibly matching TRBD2 (5 bases). This CDR3 spans 14 amino acids. Trimming stripped 5 bases from V and 4 bases from J, with 13 bases between. Germline CDR1 SGHTA, CDR2 FQGTGA. The CDR3 spells CASSASGGPDTQYF. CDR3 in DNA: TGTGCCAGCAGCGCTAGTGGCGGGCCAGATACGCAGTATTTT. Supplemented by reference TRBV7-3 and TRBJ2-3, the full variable domain reads GAGVSQTPSNKVTEKGKYVELRCDPISGHTALYWYRQSLGQGPEFLIYFQGTGAADDSGLPNDRFFAVRPEGSVSTLKIQRTERGDSAVYLCASSASGGPDTQYFGPGTRLTVL.

This clonotype has a count of ten or more. The chain has TRBV29-1 and TRBJ2-7, with 8 bases fitting TRBD2. Germline V gene sequence: CDR1 SQVTM, CDR2 ANQGSEA. V lost 4 bases to trimming and J lost 4 bases; unmatched junction nucleotides: 21. The CDR3 length is 18 residues. CDR3 nucleotides: TGCAGCGTTGTCTGGGGGACTAGACTCGGAGAGGGCCAATACGAGCAGTACTTC. This codes for CSVVWGTRLGEGQYEQYF.

On this clonotype itself: The germline gene is not matched at one end of the junction; a read error may be the cause. The V and J genes are TRBV29-1 and TRBJ1-3; D remains ambiguous. Germline V gives CDR1 SQVTM, CDR2 ANQGSEA. This CDR3 has 13 residues. CDR3 loop: CSVEQSMPHLEDF. The CDR3 DNA follows: TGCAGCGTTGAACAGTCAATGCCCCACCTGGAGGATTTT.

This clonotype was picked up many times. The chain links TRBV20-1 to TRBJ2-4; 7 nucleotides agree with TRBD1. CDR1 and CDR2 from the germline V gene are DFQATT and SNEGSKA (reference sequence). This CDR3 region has 15 residues. V was pared by 0 bases and J by 2 bases, with 4 bases of the junction left unmatched. As DNA, the CDR3 is TGCAGTGCTAGAGATCCGACAGGGCCCAAAAACATTCAGTACTTC. Its protein product is CSARDPTGPKNIQYF.

Ten or more counts support this clonotype. The V call is TRBV20-1, the J call TRBJ1-1; no firm D call. The germline V gene encodes CDR1 DFQATT and CDR2 SNEGSKA (reference sequence). The CDR3 is made up of 12 amino acids. Trimming removed 5 bases from V and 0 bases from J, with 7 bases in between. The DNA of the CDR3 is TGCAGTGCTGGAAGATTGAACACTGAAGCTTTCTTT. Its protein is CSAGRLNTEAFF.

This clonotype was detected only a few times. This rearrangement joins TRBV20-1 to TRBJ2-7; 7 bases line up with TRBD1. The CDR3 length is 13 residues. With V trimmed by 7 bases and J by 4 bases, 10 bases remained unmatched. Germline CDR1 is DFQATT and CDR2 is SNEGSKA (reference sequence). The DNA of the CDR3 is TGCAGTGTAGCGACAGGGCAGAGGTACGAGCAGTACTTC. It encodes CSVATGQRYEQYF.

This clonotype has a count of ten or more. V is TRBV12-3 or TRBV12-4 and J is TRBJ1-3; a possible D gene is TRBD1 (5 bases). There are 17 residues in the CDR3. V was shortened by 7 bases and J by 8 bases, with 27 bases between the two germline ends. CDR3 amino acids: CASTPIKRGLNLDTIYF. CDR3 sequence (DNA): TGTGCCAGCACTCCCATTAAGAGGGGCCTCAATCTGGACACCATATATTTT.

Details on this clonotype: The conserved final phenylalanine or tryptophan is absent from the CDR3, which likely points to a read error. This chain uses TRBV19 with TRBJ1-5; a possible D gene is TRBD1 (5 bases). The CDR3 is 12 residues long. The V end was cut by 6 bases, the J end by 4 bases, with 7 bases between. Germline CDR1 LNHDA, CDR2 SQIVND (reference sequence). DNA for the CDR3: TGTGCCAGTAGATCAGGGAATCAGCCCCAGCATAAT. Translation gives CASRSGNQPQHN.

This clonotype was detected ten times or more. This rearrangement joins TRBV28 to TRBJ2-7; TRBD2 matches 7 bases. Trimming removed 5 bases from V and 2 bases from J; junction bases left unmatched: 9. Germline V gives CDR1 MDHEN, CDR2 SYDVKM. The CDR3 runs to 15 residues. The CDR3 bases are TGTGCCAGCAGTCCCCGGGGAGGGGAAACCTACGAGCAGTACTTC. Translation: CASSPRGGETYEQYF.

At least ten counts were recorded for this clonotype. The J gene is TRBJ2-6, the V gene TRBV9; no clear D gene. From germline, CDR1 is SGDLS and CDR2 YYNGEE. Trimming pared 2 bases from V and 4 bases from J, leaving 7 bases between. There are 14 residues in the CDR3. The CDR3 sequence is CASSVSSGANVLTF. CDR3 bases: TGTGCCAGCAGCGTTTCCTCCGGGGCCAACGTCCTGACTTTC.